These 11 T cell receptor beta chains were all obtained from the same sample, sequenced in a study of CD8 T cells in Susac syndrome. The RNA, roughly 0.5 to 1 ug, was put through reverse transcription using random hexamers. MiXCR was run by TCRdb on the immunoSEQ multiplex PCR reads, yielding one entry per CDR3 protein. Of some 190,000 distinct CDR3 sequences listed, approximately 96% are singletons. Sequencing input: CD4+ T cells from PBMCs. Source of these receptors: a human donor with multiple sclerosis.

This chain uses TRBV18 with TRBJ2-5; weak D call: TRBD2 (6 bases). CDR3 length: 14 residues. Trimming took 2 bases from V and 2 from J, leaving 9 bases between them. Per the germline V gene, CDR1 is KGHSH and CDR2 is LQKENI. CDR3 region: CASSPVAAQETQYF. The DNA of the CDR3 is TGTGCCAGCTCACCAGTAGCGGCACAAGAGACCCAGTACTTC.

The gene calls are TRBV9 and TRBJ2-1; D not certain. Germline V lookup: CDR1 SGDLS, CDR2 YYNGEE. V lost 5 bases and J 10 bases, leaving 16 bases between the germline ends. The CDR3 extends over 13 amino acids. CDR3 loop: CASRTSALDEQFF. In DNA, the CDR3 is TGTGCCAGCAGAACCTCAGCGTTGGACGAGCAGTTCTTC.

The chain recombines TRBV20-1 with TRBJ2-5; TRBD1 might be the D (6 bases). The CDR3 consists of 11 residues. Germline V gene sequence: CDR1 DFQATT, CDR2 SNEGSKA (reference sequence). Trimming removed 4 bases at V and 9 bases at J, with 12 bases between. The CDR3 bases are TGCAGTGCTAATTCCCAGGGGTCCCAGTACTTC. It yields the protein CSANSQGSQYF.

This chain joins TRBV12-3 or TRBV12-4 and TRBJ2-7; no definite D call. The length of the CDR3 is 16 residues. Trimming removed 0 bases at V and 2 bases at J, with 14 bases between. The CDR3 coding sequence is TGTGCCAGCAGTTTAGCGCTGTGGAGCTTGGCCTACGAGCAGTACTTC. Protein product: CASSLALWSLAYEQYF.

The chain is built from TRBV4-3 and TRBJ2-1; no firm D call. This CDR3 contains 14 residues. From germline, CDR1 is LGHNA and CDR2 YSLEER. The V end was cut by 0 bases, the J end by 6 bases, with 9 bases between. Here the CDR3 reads CASSQDVLTNEQFF. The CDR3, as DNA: TGCGCCAGCAGCCAAGATGTGCTTACCAATGAGCAGTTCTTC.

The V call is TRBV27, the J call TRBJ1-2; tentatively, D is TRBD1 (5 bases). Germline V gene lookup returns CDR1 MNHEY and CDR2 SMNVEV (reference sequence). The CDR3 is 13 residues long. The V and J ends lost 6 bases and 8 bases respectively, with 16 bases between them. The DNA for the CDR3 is TGTGCCAGCAGCTGGGACGCACGTGCGGGCTACACCTTC. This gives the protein CASSWDARAGYTF.

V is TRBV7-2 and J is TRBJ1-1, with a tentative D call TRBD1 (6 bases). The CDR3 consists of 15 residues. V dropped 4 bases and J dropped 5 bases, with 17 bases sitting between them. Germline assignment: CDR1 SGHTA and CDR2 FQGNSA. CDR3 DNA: TGTGCCAGCAGCTCCCAGGGGCCGTCCCTTACTGAAGCTTTCTTT. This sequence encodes CASSSQGPSLTEAFF.

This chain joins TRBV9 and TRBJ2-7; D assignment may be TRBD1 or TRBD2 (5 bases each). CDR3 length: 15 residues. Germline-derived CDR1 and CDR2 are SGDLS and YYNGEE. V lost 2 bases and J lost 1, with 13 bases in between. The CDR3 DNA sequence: TGTGCCAGCAGCGTCGAGGGGCAAGGTTCCTACGAGCAGTACTTC. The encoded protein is CASSVEGQGSYEQYF. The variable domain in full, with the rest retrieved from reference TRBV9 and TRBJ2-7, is DSGVTQTPKHLITATGQRVTLRCSPRSGDLSVYWYQQSLDQGLQFLIQYYNGEERAKGNILERFSAQQFPDLHSELNLSSLELGDSALYFCASSVEGQGSYEQYFGPGTRLTVT.

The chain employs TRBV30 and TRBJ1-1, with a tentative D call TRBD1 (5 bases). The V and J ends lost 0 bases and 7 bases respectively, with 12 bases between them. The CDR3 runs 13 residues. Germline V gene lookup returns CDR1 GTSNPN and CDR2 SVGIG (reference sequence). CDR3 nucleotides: TGTGCCTGGAGTGTATGGGGACGCGGTGAAGCTTTCTTT. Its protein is CAWSVWGRGEAFF.

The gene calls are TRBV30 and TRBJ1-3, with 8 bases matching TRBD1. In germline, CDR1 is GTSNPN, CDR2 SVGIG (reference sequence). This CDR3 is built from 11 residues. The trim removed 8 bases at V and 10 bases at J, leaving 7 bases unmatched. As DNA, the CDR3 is TGTGCCGGTAGACAGGGGACAACCATATATTTT. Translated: CAGRQGTTIYF.

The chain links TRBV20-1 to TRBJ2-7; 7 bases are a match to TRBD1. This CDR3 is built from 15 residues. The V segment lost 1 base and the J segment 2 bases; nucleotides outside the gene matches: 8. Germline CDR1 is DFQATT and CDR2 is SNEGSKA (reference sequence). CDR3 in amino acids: CSARGQGGETYEQYF. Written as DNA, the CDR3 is TGCAGTGCTAGAGGACAGGGTGGGGAGACCTACGAGCAGTACTTC.